The next 15 T cell receptor beta chains were all read from a single sample in a study of T-cell memory formation after mild COVID-19. TCRdb re-called the 5' RACE reads through MiXCR, storing one row per CDR3 protein. Among roughly 250,000 distinct CDR3 sequences listed, 15% to 20% were seen once. Sequencing was done on a sample of PBMCs or a T cell subset sorted from them (not recorded which). These receptors were obtained from a man between 18 and 35 years old who had mild COVID-19 (a few samples of this study predate the infection). Cell type and time point are not known.

This clonotype has more than one count but fewer than ten. The rearrangement links TRBV7-2 to TRBJ2-5, with a weak D call TRBD1 (6 bases). The germline V gene encodes CDR1 SGHTA and CDR2 FQGNSA. Trimming removed 5 bases from V and 1 base from J, with 14 bases in between. This CDR3 has 15 amino acids. CDR3 bases: TGTGCCAGCAGCGTCAGGGGTAGCCCCCAAGAGACCCAGTACTTC. Translated, it gives CASSVRGSPQETQYF.

This clonotype occurred a few times. The rearrangement joins TRBV7-7 to TRBJ1-1, with a tentative D call TRBD1 (5 bases). Germline assignment: CDR1 SSHAT and CDR2 FNYEAQ (reference sequence). The germline V and J ends were trimmed by 5 bases and 6 bases, with 13 bases remaining between them. The CDR3 contains 13 residues. CDR3 in DNA: TGTGCCAGCAGCCGCAGGGTGTTAGCTGAAGCTTTCTTT. It encodes CASSRRVLAEAFF.

This clonotype was seen more than once but under ten times. The chain links TRBV28 to TRBJ2-4, with D possibly being TRBD1 or TRBD2 (5 bases each). Trimming removed 4 bases from V and 8 bases from J, with 21 bases in between. The CDR3 runs to 16 residues. Looked up from germline, CDR1 is MDHEN and CDR2 is SYDVKM. CDR3 amino acids: CASSSRVGTPGDIQYF. CDR3 sequence (DNA): TGTGCCAGCAGTTCTCGCGTGGGGACCCCCGGGGACATTCAGTACTTC. Combining the CDR3 with reference TRBV28 and TRBJ2-4 gives the whole variable domain DVKVTQSSRYLVKRTGEKVFLECVQDMDHENMFWYRQDPGLGLRLIYFSYDVKMKEKGDIPEGYSVSREKKERFSLILESASTNQTSMYLCASSSRVGTPGDIQYFGAGTRLSVL.

This clonotype was seen a few times. The V call is TRBV30, the J call TRBJ2-1; 8 bases are shared with TRBD2. Trimming cost V 2 bases and J 6 bases; bases outside gene matches: 9. This CDR3 region has 15 residues. Germline V gene lookup returns CDR1 GTSNPN and CDR2 SVGIG (reference sequence). The CDR3: CAWSRGTSGVNEQFF. The CDR3 nucleotides are TGTGCCTGGAGTCGAGGCACTAGCGGTGTCAATGAGCAGTTCTTC.

The sample holds a few counts of this clonotype. This chain joins TRBV4-1 and TRBJ2-5; D possibly matches TRBD1 or TRBD2 (5 bases each). CDR1 is MGHRA, CDR2 YSYEKL, per germline. The V gene lost 2 bases and the J gene lost 0 bases, with 10 bases spanning the gap. This CDR3 spans 15 amino acids. The CDR3 sequence is CASSQHGAYQETQYF. Written as DNA, the CDR3 is TGCGCCAGCAGCCAACACGGGGCCTACCAAGAGACCCAGTACTTC.

This clonotype was counted only a few times. This chain links TRBV19 with TRBJ1-5; tentatively, D is TRBD1 (5 bases). This CDR3 contains 14 residues. V shed 3 bases and J shed 4 bases, with 10 bases lying between them. Germline assignment: CDR1 LNHDA and CDR2 SQIVND (reference sequence). The DNA for the CDR3 is TGTGCCAGTAGTATGGAGGGGAGGAATCAGCCCCAGCATTTT. This translates into CASSMEGRNQPQHF.

The chain is built from TRBV2 and TRBJ1-1; D not certain. The CDR3 is made up of 13 amino acids. Germline V gene data show CDR1 as SNHLY and CDR2 as FYNNEI. The V and J ends lost 3 bases and 1 base respectively, with 6 bases between them. CDR3: CASSDAGNTEAFF. CDR3 sequence (DNA): TGTGCCAGCAGTGACGCGGGGAACACTGAAGCTTTCTTT.

The chain links TRBV12-3 or TRBV12-4 to TRBJ2-7, with D uncertain. The ends were cut back, 6 bases at V and 6 bases at J, with 9 bases in the middle. This CDR3 is 11 amino acids long. This CDR3 is CASSRSSEQYF. The DNA of the CDR3 is TGTGCCAGCAGCCGAAGTAGCGAGCAGTACTTC.

V gene TRBV7-9 combines with J gene TRBJ2-6; tentative D call: TRBD2 (7 bases). From germline, CDR1 is SEHNR and CDR2 FQNEAQ (reference sequence). V lost 0 bases and J lost 0, with 12 bases in between. This CDR3 has 18 residues. The CDR3 is CASSLARGGRSGANVLTF. The DNA of the CDR3 is TGTGCCAGCAGCTTAGCGAGGGGGGGCCGCTCTGGGGCCAACGTCCTGACTTTC.

The chain recombines TRBV24-1 with TRBJ1-1; 12 bases are a match to TRBD1. CDR1 KGHDR and CDR2 SFDVKD come from the germline V gene. CDR3 size: 18 residues. Losses at the gene ends were 1 base for V and 1 base for J; bases not matched to a gene: 6. CDR3 sequence reads: CATSDFPGQGAGNTEAFF. CDR3 nucleotide sequence: TGTGCCACCAGTGATTTCCCGGGACAGGGGGCTGGGAACACTGAAGCTTTCTTT.

This clonotype is labeled medium-sized. V usage is TRBV6-2 or TRBV6-3 and J usage is TRBJ1-5; 7 bases are shared with TRBD1. J was trimmed by 0 bases and V by 7 bases; bases with no gene match: 15. The CDR3 runs to 18 residues. Per germline, CDR1 MNHEY and CDR2 SVGEGT. CDR3 sequence (DNA): TGTGCCAGCACCTCCCGGGACAGACTAACGTATAGCAATCAGCCCCAGCATTTT. Translating it yields CASTSRDRLTYSNQPQHF.

The chain joins TRBV27 to TRBJ2-7; weak D call: TRBD2 (5 bases). Germline V CDR1 and CDR2: MNHEY, SMNVEV (reference sequence). The CDR3 covers 15 residues. CDR3 DNA sequence: TGCACCAGCAGTTTAGGGAGACACCTTACCTACGAGCAGTACGTC. Protein sequence: CTSSLGRHLTYEQYV.

Ten or more counts support this clonotype. The rearrangement joins TRBV14 to TRBJ2-3; D tentatively fits TRBD1 or TRBD2 (5 bases each). The CDR3 extends over 14 amino acids. The germline CDR1 and CDR2 sequences are SGHDN and FVKESK. Between the trimmed V and J ends, which lost 2 bases and 6 bases, there was a span of 12 bases. The CDR3 DNA sequence: TGTGCCAGCAGCCAACAGGGACCCTGGGATACGCAGTATTTT. Amino acid sequence: CASSQQGPWDTQYF. The whole variable domain, filled in from reference TRBV14 and TRBJ2-3, reads EAGVTQFPSHSVIEKGQTVTLRCDPISGHDNLYWYRRVMGKEIKFLLHFVKESKQDESGMPNNRFLAERTGGTYSTLKVQPAELEDSGVYFCASSQQGPWDTQYFGPGTRLTVL.

This clonotype showed up just a few times. The V and J genes are TRBV28 and TRBJ2-1; D call uncertain. This CDR3 comprises 12 residues. V was trimmed by 3 bases and J by 8 bases, leaving 8 bases between them. Per germline, CDR1 MDHEN and CDR2 SYDVKM. CDR3: CASSLVWDEQFF. In DNA form, the CDR3 reads TGTGCCAGCAGTTTGGTCTGGGATGAGCAGTTCTTC.

This clonotype was observed a handful of times. CDR3 loop: CASSVALAGGESQYF. The CDR3 DNA reads as TGTGCCAGCAGCGTGGCGCTAGCGGGGGGAGAGTCGCAGTATTTT. The chain combines TRBV9 with TRBJ2-3, with 11 bases aligning to TRBD2. The CDR3 runs to 15 residues. The ends lost 2 bases at V and 10 bases at J; junction bases unmatched: 9. From germline, CDR1 is SGDLS and CDR2 YYNGEE.